A selection of T cell receptor beta chains follows, all from one sample in a study of T cell repertoires in cytomegalovirus infection. TCRdb used MiXCR to reprocess the reads, holding one entry per CDR3 protein. Here the sample spans 200,000 to 250,000 distinct CDR3 sequences, 20% to 25% being singletons. Sequenced sample: CD8+ T cells from PBMCs. The receptors shown here come from a human donor in good health (CMV status not recorded). Some clones in this sample may be carry-over from other donors' samples. Each CDR3 is given with its conserved first and last residue. The order of the fields is D gene, J gene, V gene, clone size, CDR3 length, CDR3 DNA, CDR3 protein. The D gene is left open where the match is weak. Expanded clones are given a class, and other clones once, few, many or no size at all.

D: NA
J: TRBJ1-2
V: TRBV12-3/TRBV12-4
size: NA
length: 13
DNA: TGTGCCAGCAGTTTAGTCCGAAAGGGGGGCTACACCTTC
CDR3: CASSLVRKGGYTF

D: NA
J: TRBJ2-2
V: TRBV7-6
size: few
length: 12
DNA: TGTGCCAGCAGCTCAGCGGCCGGGGAGCTGTTTTTT
CDR3: CASSSAAGELFF

D: NA
J: TRBJ2-5
V: TRBV12-3/TRBV12-4
size: many
length: 14
DNA: TGTGCCAGCAGTAAAACATTTGGGCAAGAGACCCAGTACTTC
CDR3: CASSKTFGQETQYF

D: NA
J: TRBJ2-2
V: TRBV12-3/TRBV12-4
size: NA
length: 14
DNA: TGTGCCAGCAGGTTCGAGGCCTACACCGGGGAGCTGTTTTTT
CDR3: CASRFEAYTGELFF

D: NA
J: TRBJ2-7
V: TRBV5-1
size: many
length: 14
DNA: TGCGCCAGCAGCTTTGGGGTCCGGGCCGACGAGCAGTACTTC
CDR3: CASSFGVRADEQYF

D: NA
J: TRBJ2-7
V: TRBV5-1
size: NA
length: 14
DNA: TGCGCCAGCAGCTTGCGCTCCAGGTTTAACGAGCAGTACTTC
CDR3: CASSLRSRFNEQYF

D: NA
J: TRBJ1-3
V: TRBV15
size: few
length: 12
DNA: TGTGCCACCAGCATTACTGGAAACACCATATATTTT
CDR3: CATSITGNTIYF

D: TRBD2
J: TRBJ2-7
V: TRBV7-9
size: few
length: 14
DNA: TGTGCCAGCAGCACCAAAGCGGGGACGCTCGAGCAGTACTTC
CDR3: CASSTKAGTLEQYF

D: NA
J: TRBJ2-2
V: TRBV29-1
size: few
length: 13
DNA: TGCAGCGCTCGGGGCTTCTCCGCCGGGGAGCTGTTTTTT
CDR3: CSARGFSAGELFF

D: TRBD1
J: TRBJ2-1
V: TRBV28
size: NA
length: 16
DNA: TGTGCCAGCAGTTTAGGAACAGGGGGAACTTACAATGAGCAGTTCTTC
CDR3: CASSLGTGGTYNEQFF

D: NA
J: TRBJ2-1
V: TRBV4-2
size: NA
length: 14
DNA: TGTGCCAGCAGCCAATCTTCCATCTTGGGAGAGCAGTTCTTC
CDR3: CASSQSSILGEQFF

D: NA
J: TRBJ1-3
V: TRBV2
size: NA
length: 17
DNA: TGTGCCAGCAGTGACTTCCCTTCCGGGGACTCTGGAAACACCATATATTTT
CDR3: CASSDFPSGDSGNTIYF

D: NA
J: TRBJ2-2
V: TRBV25-1
size: NA
length: 17
DNA: TGTGCCAGCAGCCCTGAGATCGGGACACTTTACACCGGGGAGCTGTTTTTT
CDR3: CASSPEIGTLYTGELFF

D: NA
J: TRBJ2-3
V: TRBV7-2
size: many
length: 19
DNA: TGTGCCAGCAGCCTCCGAACCGGGACTTTAGAACCCCGGACAGATACGCAGTATTTT
CDR3: CASSLRTGTLEPRTDTQYF

D: TRBD1
J: TRBJ1-6
V: TRBV28
size: many
length: 14
DNA: TGTGCCAGCAACCCGGGACAGGGGTCCTCACCCCTCCACTTT
CDR3: CASNPGQGSSPLHF

D: NA
J: TRBJ1-5
V: TRBV27
size: many
length: 15
DNA: TGTGCCAGCAGTTTTGGGGGGTATAGCAATCAGCCCCAGCATTTT
CDR3: CASSFGGYSNQPQHF

D: NA
J: TRBJ1-1
V: TRBV28
size: NA
length: 12
DNA: TGTGCCACCGTACCAGGGGACACTGAAGCTTTCTTT
CDR3: CATVPGDTEAFF

D: TRBD1
J: TRBJ2-3
V: TRBV7-9
size: NA
length: 20
DNA: TGTGCCAGCAGCTTAGTGCCCGGGACAGGGGCGGCTGGAAGCCCAGATACGCAGTATTTT
CDR3: CASSLVPGTGAAGSPDTQYF

D: NA
J: TRBJ2-7
V: TRBV6-5
size: NA
length: 13
DNA: TGTGCCAGCAGTTACGGTCTTACCTACGAGCAGTACTTC
CDR3: CASSYGLTYEQYF

D: NA
J: TRBJ1-6
V: TRBV7-2
size: many
length: 14
DNA: TGTGCCAGCAGCTCAAACGGGCCCAATTCACCCCTCCACTTT
CDR3: CASSSNGPNSPLHF

D: NA
J: TRBJ1-1
V: TRBV28
size: NA
length: 14
DNA: TGTGCCAGCAGTATCAGGGGCCCTCACACTGAAGCTTTCTTT
CDR3: CASSIRGPHTEAFF

D: TRBD2
J: TRBJ2-1
V: TRBV11-1
size: many
length: 16
DNA: TGTGCCAGCAGCCCGACTAGCGGGGTATCCTACAATGAGCAGTTCTTC
CDR3: CASSPTSGVSYNEQFF

D: TRBD1
J: TRBJ1-1
V: TRBV7-6
size: NA
length: 16
DNA: TGTGCCAGCAGACCGACAGGGGGTATTGAACGGACTGAAGCTTTCTTT
CDR3: CASRPTGGIERTEAFF

D: NA
J: TRBJ2-7
V: TRBV28
size: few
length: 10
DNA: TGTGCCAGCAGTTTCCACGAGCAGTACTTC
CDR3: CASSFHEQYF

D: TRBD1
J: TRBJ2-7
V: TRBV28
size: few
length: 13
DNA: TGTGCCAGCAGTTCGGACAGGGCTGGCGAGCAGTACTTC
CDR3: CASSSDRAGEQYF

D: NA
J: TRBJ1-5
V: TRBV28
size: few
length: 17
DNA: TGTGCCAGCAGTCGTAGTTACTACAGGGAGGGCGATCAGCCCCAGCATTTT
CDR3: CASSRSYYREGDQPQHF

D: TRBD1
J: TRBJ2-1
V: TRBV29-1
size: NA
length: 15
DNA: TGCAGCGTATTCGGACAGGGGATTAAATACAATGAGCAGTTCTTC
CDR3: CSVFGQGIKYNEQFF

D: NA
J: TRBJ2-1
V: TRBV6-2/TRBV6-3
size: few
length: 16
DNA: TGTGCCAGCAGTTCCCCCCTCCAAGAAATGTACAATGAGCAGTTCTTC
CDR3: CASSSPLQEMYNEQFF

D: NA
J: TRBJ2-7
V: TRBV6-5
size: many
length: 12
DNA: TGTGCCAGCAGTTACGCGGGAAACGAGCAGTACTTC
CDR3: CASSYAGNEQYF

D: NA
J: TRBJ1-2
V: TRBV28
size: few
length: 15
DNA: TGTGCCAGCAGTAAACCGTCAGCTTATAACTATGGCTACACCTTC
CDR3: CASSKPSAYNYGYTF

D: NA
J: TRBJ1-6
V: TRBV7-9
size: many
length: 15
DNA: TGTGCCAGCAGCAATCCCCAGGGGAGGAATTCACCCCTCCACTTT
CDR3: CASSNPQGRNSPLHF

D: NA
J: TRBJ1-5
V: TRBV7-8
size: many
length: 14
DNA: TGTGCCAGCAGCGGAAGAGGGGGCAATCAGCCCCAGCATTTT
CDR3: CASSGRGGNQPQHF

D: NA
J: TRBJ2-1
V: TRBV11-2
size: NA
length: 15
DNA: TGTGCCAGCAGCACCCCGACAGGGAGGGACAATGAGCAGTTCTTC
CDR3: CASSTPTGRDNEQFF

D: TRBD2
J: TRBJ2-7
V: TRBV20-1
size: few
length: 15
DNA: TGCAGTGCCGAGGGACTAGCGGGGGGGCTCTACGAGCAGTACTTC
CDR3: CSAEGLAGGLYEQYF

D: TRBD2
J: TRBJ2-1
V: TRBV5-1
size: NA
length: 15
DNA: TGCGCCAGCAGCGGGGGACTAGAATCCTACAATGAGCAGTTCTTC
CDR3: CASSGGLESYNEQFF

D: NA
J: TRBJ2-2
V: TRBV6-1
size: few
length: 16
DNA: TGTGCCAGCAGCGTCTCCCCAGCGGCGAACACCGGGGAGCTGTTTTTT
CDR3: CASSVSPAANTGELFF

D: NA
J: TRBJ2-1
V: TRBV7-4
size: few
length: 17
DNA: TGTGCCAGCAGCTTCCACGTGGAGGGGATCTCCTACAATGAGCAGTTCTTC
CDR3: CASSFHVEGISYNEQFF

D: NA
J: TRBJ2-7
V: TRBV28
size: NA
length: 11
DNA: TGTGCCACCGGGGTTGGGGACGAGCAGTACTTC
CDR3: CATGVGDEQYF

D: NA
J: TRBJ2-3
V: TRBV2
size: NA
length: 13
DNA: TGTGCCAGCGTAGAACATAGCACAGATACGCAGTATTTT
CDR3: CASVEHSTDTQYF

D: TRBD1
J: TRBJ1-2
V: TRBV29-1
size: few
length: 17
DNA: TGCAGCGTTGAAGATCTAGGACAGGGGAGTGGATTCTATGGCTACACCTTC
CDR3: CSVEDLGQGSGFYGYTF

D: NA
J: TRBJ1-2
V: TRBV19
size: NA
length: 12
DNA: TGTGCCAGTAATGCAGGGCTTCATGGCTACACCTTC
CDR3: CASNAGLHGYTF

D: NA
J: TRBJ2-6
V: TRBV12-3/TRBV12-4
size: NA
length: 12
DNA: TGTGCCAGCGACTCTGGGGCCAACGTCCTGACTTTC
CDR3: CASDSGANVLTF

D: NA
J: TRBJ2-4
V: TRBV29-1
size: many
length: 14
DNA: TGCAGCGTTGAGGGGGTCAGGGGGGAGAACATTCAGTACTTC
CDR3: CSVEGVRGENIQYF

D: TRBD1
J: TRBJ2-1
V: TRBV15
size: few
length: 17
DNA: TGTGCCACCAGCAGAGATTATGAGACAGGGACCTACAATGAGCAGTTCTTC
CDR3: CATSRDYETGTYNEQFF

D: NA
J: TRBJ2-7
V: TRBV28
size: few
length: 15
DNA: TGTGCCAGCAGTACCCCCCGGGCCTCCTCCTACGAGCAGTACTTC
CDR3: CASSTPRASSYEQYF